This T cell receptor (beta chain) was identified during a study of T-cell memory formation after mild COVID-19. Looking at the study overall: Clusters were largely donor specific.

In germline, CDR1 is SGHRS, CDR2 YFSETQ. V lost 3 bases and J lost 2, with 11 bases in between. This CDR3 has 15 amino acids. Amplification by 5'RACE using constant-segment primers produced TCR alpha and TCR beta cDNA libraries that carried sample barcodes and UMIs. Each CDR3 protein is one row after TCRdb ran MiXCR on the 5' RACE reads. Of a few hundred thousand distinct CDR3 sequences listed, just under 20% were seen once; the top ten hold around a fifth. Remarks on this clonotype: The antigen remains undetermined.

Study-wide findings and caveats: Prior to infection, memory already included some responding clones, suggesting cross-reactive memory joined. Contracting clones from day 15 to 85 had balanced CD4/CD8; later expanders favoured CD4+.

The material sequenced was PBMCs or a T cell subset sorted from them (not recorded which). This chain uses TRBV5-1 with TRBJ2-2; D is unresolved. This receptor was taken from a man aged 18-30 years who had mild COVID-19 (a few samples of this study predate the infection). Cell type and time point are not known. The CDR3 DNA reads TGCGCCAGCAGCTCCCGTGGAGCCAACACCGGGGAGCTGTTTTTT. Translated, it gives CASSSRGANTGELFF.